The clone carrying this T cell receptor beta chain was detected a few times. The data were taken from a study of blood T cell repertoires in COVID-19. The wider study: Researchers got acute and convalescent COVID-19 samples from the United States, Italy and Spain.

Participants reported their clinical history, and cohort assignment relied on those reports. Here immunoSEQ multiplex PCR was the method, and the copy in TCRdb shows in-frame clones only, minus some. The sample lists 300,000 to 350,000 clones, 65% to 90% seen once, with around 4% in the top ten. Unmatched junction bases numbered 8, after V lost 6 bases and J lost 2 bases. CDR1 and CDR2 (germline): KGHSH, LQKENI. The CDR3 loop spans 15 amino acids. This clonotype originated in a woman aged 40 to 49 with acute COVID-19. The specimen sequenced was PBMCs or T cells enriched from blood (not recorded which). V gene TRBV18 combines with J gene TRBJ1-2; 8 bases are shared with TRBD1. The CDR3 here is CASSRTRGQNYGYTF. Here the CDR3 DNA reads TGTGCCAGCTCCCGAACCAGGGGGCAGAACTATGGCTACACCTTC.